This T cell receptor beta chain was identified during a study of liver allograft versus peripheral blood T cells. Across the whole study: The study compared liver allograft T cell receptor repertoires against peripheral blood repertoires of liver transplant recipients.

Note on this clonotype: Its antigen is unidentified.

Study outcomes and limitations: According to reports, the T cell receptor repertoires inside liver allografts differed from those in peripheral blood.

This CDR3 comprises 12 residues. CDR1 is GTSNPN and CDR2 is SVGIG in the germline V gene (reference sequence). V was pared by 3 bases and J by 6 bases, with 6 bases between. In TCRdb, the reads were re-called with MiXCR into one record per CDR3 protein. The sample shows fewer than 11,000 distinct CDR3 sequences, approximately 19% of them seen only once. This chain links TRBV30 with TRBJ1-6, with no clear D. This sequence originates from a human patient who had a liver transplant. Some of the T cells might come from the graft donor. The CDR3 sequence is CAWSRINSPLHF. Written as DNA, the CDR3 is TGTGCCTGGAGCAGGATTAATTCACCCCTCCACTTT.